The T cell receptor (beta chain) described here comes from a study of beta chain features in type 1 diabetes. Study-level results: In every one of the four CD4+ subsets, TCRB CDR3s were moderately but significantly shorter in Type 1 diabetes patients. Healthy donors had naive, central memory and Treg TCRB repertoires that appeared less similar than those seen among patients.

Expressed TCRB transcripts got sequenced, as all isolated RNA was reverse transcribed. Method: immunoSEQ multiplex PCR; TCRdb's copy keeps in-frame clones and lacks some. Here the sample spans 300,000 to 450,000 clones, roughly a fifth being singletons. The CDR3 totals 12 residues. The germline CDR1 and CDR2 sequences are GTSNPN and SVGIG (reference sequence). V shed 5 bases and J 5 bases; nucleotides not matched to a gene: 2. Of note for this clone: The target antigen is unknown.

The authors obtained over 95% purity in all sorted populations. The receptor's source is a woman under 30 in good health. Source material: naive CD4+ T cells from blood. The V call is TRBV30, the J call TRBJ2-1; 8 bases fit TRBD1. The CDR3: CAWGTGDNEQFF. CDR3 nucleotides: TGTGCCTGGGGGACAGGTGACAATGAGCAGTTCTTC.